This T cell receptor beta chain was obtained from a study of T-cell reconstitution after alpha-beta-depleted transplantation in children. The V gene's germline CDR1 is DFQATT and CDR2 SNEGSKA (reference sequence). With V trimmed by 6 bases and J by 6 bases, 18 bases remained unmatched. This CDR3 has 16 amino acids. This clonotype was recorded a few times. TCRbeta library preparation incorporated unique molecular identifiers. TCRdb analysed the PCR reads with MiXCR anew, one entry per CDR3 protein. The sample yields 130,000 to 150,000 distinct CDR3 sequences, about 9% seen once. The chain combines TRBV20-1 with TRBJ2-3; 7 nucleotides match TRBD2. The source of this sequence is a female patient aged 2-15 years who had a stem cell transplant for congenital amegakaryocytic thrombocytopenia, so the T cells may come from the graft donor. The sequencing used PBMCs, mostly from graft donor cells, collected 180 days after TCRalphabeta/CD19-depleted stem cell transplant. CDR3 in amino acids: CSAGDVLAARGDTQYF. In DNA, the CDR3 is TGCAGTGCCGGAGACGTTCTAGCGGCCCGTGGGGATACGCAGTATTTT.